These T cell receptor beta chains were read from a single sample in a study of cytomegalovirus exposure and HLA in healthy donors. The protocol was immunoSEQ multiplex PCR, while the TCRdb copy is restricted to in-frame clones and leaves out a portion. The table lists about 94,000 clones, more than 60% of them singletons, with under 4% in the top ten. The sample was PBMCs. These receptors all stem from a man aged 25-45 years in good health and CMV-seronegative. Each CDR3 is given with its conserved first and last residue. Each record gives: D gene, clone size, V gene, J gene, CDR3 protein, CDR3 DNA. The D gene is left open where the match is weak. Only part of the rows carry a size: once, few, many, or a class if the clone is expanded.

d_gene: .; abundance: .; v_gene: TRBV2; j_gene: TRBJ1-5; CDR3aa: CASSAAGERNQPQHF; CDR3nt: TGTGCCAGCAGTGCCGCGGGGGAGAGGAATCAGCCCCAGCATTTT
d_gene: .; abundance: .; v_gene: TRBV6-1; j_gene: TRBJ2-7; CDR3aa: CAIRTGGFASYEQYF; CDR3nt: TGTGCCATTAGGACGGGGGGCTTTGCCTCCTACGAGCAGTACTTC
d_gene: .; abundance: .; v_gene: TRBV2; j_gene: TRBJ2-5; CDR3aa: CASRKRASEQETQYF; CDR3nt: TGTGCCAGCAGGAAGAGGGCTAGCGAACAAGAGACCCAGTACTTC
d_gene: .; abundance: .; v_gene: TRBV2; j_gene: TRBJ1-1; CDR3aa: CASSGEGNTEAFF; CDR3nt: TGTGCCAGCAGTGGGGAGGGGAACACTGAAGCTTTCTTT
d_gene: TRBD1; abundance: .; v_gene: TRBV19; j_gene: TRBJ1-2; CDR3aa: CASRLTGTGANGYTF; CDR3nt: TGTGCCAGTAGGTTAACCGGGACAGGGGCCAATGGCTACACCTTC
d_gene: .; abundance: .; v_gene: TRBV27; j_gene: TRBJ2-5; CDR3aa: CANWETQYF; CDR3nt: TGTGCCAACTGGGAGACCCAGTACTTC
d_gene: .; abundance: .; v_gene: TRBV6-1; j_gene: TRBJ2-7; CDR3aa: CASSSSRSYEQYF; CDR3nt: TGTGCCAGCAGTTCTTCCCGTTCCTACGAGCAGTACTTC
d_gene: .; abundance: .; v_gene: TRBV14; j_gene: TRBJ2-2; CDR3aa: CASSQELQVNAGELFF; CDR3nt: TGTGCCAGCAGCCAAGAATTACAGGTCAACGCCGGGGAGCTGTTTTTT
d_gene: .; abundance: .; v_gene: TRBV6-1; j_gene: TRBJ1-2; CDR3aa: CASIQGNYGYTF; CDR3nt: TGTGCCAGCATTCAGGGGAACTATGGCTACACCTTC
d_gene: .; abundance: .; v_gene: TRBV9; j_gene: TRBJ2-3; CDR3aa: CASSVGRGGTDTQYF; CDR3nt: TGTGCCAGCAGCGTAGGCAGGGGAGGGACAGATACGCAGTATTTT
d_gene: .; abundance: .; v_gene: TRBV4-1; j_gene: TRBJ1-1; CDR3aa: CASSQSQGEAFF; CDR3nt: TGCGCCAGCAGCCAATCGCAGGGTGAAGCTTTCTTT
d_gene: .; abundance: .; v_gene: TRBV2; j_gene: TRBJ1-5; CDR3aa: CASSADVNQPQHF; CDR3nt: TGTGCCAGCAGCGCGGATGTCAATCAGCCCCAGCATTTT
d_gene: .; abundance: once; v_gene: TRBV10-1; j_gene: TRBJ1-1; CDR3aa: CASSRIAGVMNTEAFF; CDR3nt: TGCGCCAGCAGCCGAATAGCAGGGGTAATGAACACTGAAGCTTTCTTT
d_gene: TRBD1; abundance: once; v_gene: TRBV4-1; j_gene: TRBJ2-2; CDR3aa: CASSHRTGDTGELFF; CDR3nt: TGCGCCAGCAGCCATCGGACAGGGGATACCGGGGAGCTGTTTTTT
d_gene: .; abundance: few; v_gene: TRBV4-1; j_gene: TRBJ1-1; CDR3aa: CASSQGAQGFTEAFF; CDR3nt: TGCGCCAGCAGCCAAGGGGCACAGGGATTCACTGAAGCTTTCTTT
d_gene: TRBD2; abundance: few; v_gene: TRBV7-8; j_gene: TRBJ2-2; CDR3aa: CASSSRGGANTGELFF; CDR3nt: TGTGCCAGCAGCTCACGGGGGGGCGCGAACACCGGGGAGCTGTTTTTT
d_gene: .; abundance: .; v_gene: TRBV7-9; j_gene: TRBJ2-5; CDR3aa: CASSLAAHQETQYF; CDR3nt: TGTGCCAGCAGCTTAGCGGCTCACCAAGAGACCCAGTACTTC
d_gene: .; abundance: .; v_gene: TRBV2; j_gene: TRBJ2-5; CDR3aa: CASSASGYSQETQYF; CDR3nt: TGTGCCAGCAGTGCCAGCGGTTATTCTCAAGAGACCCAGTACTTC
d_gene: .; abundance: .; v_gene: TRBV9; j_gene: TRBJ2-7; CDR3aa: CASSARDLTYEQYF; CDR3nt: TGTGCCAGCAGCGCCCGGGACTTAACCTACGAGCAGTACTTC
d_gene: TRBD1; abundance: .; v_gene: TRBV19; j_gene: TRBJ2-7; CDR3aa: CASSQGRTGGDEQYF; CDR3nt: TGTGCCAGTAGTCAGGGGAGGACAGGGGGCGACGAGCAGTACTTC
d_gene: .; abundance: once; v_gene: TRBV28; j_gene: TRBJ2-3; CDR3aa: CASSLFAGASTDTQYF; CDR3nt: TGTGCCAGCAGTTTATTCGCGGGGGCTAGCACAGATACGCAGTATTTT
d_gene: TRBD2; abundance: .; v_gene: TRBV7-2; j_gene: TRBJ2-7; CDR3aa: CASSPRPGTSGSWQYF; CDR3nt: TGTGCCAGCAGCCCACGACCCGGGACTAGCGGGAGCTGGCAGTACTTC
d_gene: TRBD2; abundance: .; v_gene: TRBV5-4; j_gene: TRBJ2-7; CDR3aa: CASSSEGLSSYEQYF; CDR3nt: TGTGCCAGCAGCTCGGAGGGACTAAGCTCCTACGAGCAGTACTTC
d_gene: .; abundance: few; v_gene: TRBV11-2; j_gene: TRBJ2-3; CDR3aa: CASSLLGQNTQYF; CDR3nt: TGTGCCAGCAGCTTATTAGGACAGAATACGCAGTATTTT
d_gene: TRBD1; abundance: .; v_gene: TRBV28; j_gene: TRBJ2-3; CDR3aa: CASPRSGVGGSSTDTQYF; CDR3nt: TGTGCCAGCCCCCGCAGTGGGGTAGGGGGCTCTAGCACAGATACGCAGTATTTT
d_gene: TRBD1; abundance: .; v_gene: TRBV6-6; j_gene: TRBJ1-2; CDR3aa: CASSYLAGGENGYTF; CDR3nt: TGTGCCAGCAGTTACCTGGCAGGGGGCGAAAATGGCTACACCTTC
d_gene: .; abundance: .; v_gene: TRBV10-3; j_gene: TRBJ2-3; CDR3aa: CAINPGTRTDTQYF; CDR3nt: TGTGCCATCAATCCCGGGACTCGCACAGATACGCAGTATTTT
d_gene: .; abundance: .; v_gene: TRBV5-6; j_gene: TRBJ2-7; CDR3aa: CASSLRPGTSYEQYF; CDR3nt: TGTGCCAGCAGCTTGCGTCCAGGGACATCCTACGAGCAGTACTTC
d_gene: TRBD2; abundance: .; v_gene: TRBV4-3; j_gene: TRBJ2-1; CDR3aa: CASSQDPASGGADEQFF; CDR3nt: TGCGCCAGCAGCCAAGATCCAGCTAGCGGGGGGGCAGATGAGCAGTTCTTC
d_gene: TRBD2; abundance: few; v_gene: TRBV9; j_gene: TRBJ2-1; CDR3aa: CASSVSELAGVRKQFF; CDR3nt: TGTGCCAGCAGCGTAAGTGAACTAGCGGGGGTACGAAAGCAGTTCTTC
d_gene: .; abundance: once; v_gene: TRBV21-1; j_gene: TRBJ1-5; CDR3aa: CASSKAPDPPGVGNQPQHF; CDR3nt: TGTGCCAGCAGCAAAGCCCCCGACCCCCCAGGGGTTGGAAATCAGCCCCAGCATTTT
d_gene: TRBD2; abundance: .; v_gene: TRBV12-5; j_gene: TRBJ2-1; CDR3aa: CASARGSSGSQEQFF; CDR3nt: TGTGCTAGTGCGCGGGGGTCTAGCGGGAGCCAAGAGCAGTTCTTC
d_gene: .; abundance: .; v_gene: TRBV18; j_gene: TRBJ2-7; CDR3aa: CASSGTGGGISYEQYF; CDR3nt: TGTGCCAGCTCAGGAACAGGGGGGGGTATCTCCTACGAGCAGTACTTC
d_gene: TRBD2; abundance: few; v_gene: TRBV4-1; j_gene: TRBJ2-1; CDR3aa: CASSQAGTSDEQFF; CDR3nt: TGCGCCAGCAGCCAAGCCGGGACTAGCGATGAGCAGTTCTTC
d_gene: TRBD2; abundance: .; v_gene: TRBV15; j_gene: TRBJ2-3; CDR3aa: CATSRGEGEDTQYF; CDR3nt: TGTGCCACCAGCCGAGGGGAGGGCGAAGATACGCAGTATTTT
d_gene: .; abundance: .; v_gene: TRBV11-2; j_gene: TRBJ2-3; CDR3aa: CASSRVGGLSTDTQYF; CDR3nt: TGTGCCAGCAGCCGGGTTGGAGGACTTTCGACAGATACGCAGTATTTT
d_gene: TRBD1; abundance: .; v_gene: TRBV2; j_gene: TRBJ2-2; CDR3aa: CATKTGTGNTGELFF; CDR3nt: TGTGCCACCAAAACCGGGACAGGGAACACCGGGGAGCTGTTTTTT
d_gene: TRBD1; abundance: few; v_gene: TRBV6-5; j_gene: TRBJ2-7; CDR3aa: CASMDRGGFQDEQYF; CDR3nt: TGTGCCAGCATGGACAGGGGCGGGTTCCAGGACGAGCAGTACTTC
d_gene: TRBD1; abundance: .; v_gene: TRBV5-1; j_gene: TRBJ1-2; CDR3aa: CASSLEPGQGFGYTF; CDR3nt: TGCGCCAGCAGCTTGGAACCGGGACAGGGGTTTGGCTACACCTTC
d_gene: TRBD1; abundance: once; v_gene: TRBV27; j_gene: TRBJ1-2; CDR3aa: CASSLGTGRYGYTF; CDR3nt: TGTGCCAGCAGTTTAGGGACAGGGCGCTATGGCTACACCTTC
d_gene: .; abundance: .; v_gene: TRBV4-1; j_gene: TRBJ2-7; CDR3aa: CASSPGGEQYF; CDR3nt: TGCGCCAGCAGCCCCGGCGGCGAGCAGTACTTC
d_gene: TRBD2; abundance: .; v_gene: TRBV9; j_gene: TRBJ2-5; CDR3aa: CASSKTSGGAHWRETQYF; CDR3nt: TGTGCCAGCAGCAAAACTAGCGGGGGGGCGCATTGGCGAGAGACCCAGTACTTC
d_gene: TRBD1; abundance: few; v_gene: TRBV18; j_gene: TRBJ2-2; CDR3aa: CASSPDRGDYTGELFF; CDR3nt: TGTGCCAGCTCACCGGACAGGGGAGACTACACCGGGGAGCTGTTTTTT
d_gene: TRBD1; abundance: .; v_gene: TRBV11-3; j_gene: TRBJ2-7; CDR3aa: CASSSRQGLEQYF; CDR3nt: TGTGCCAGCAGCTCCAGACAGGGCCTCGAGCAGTACTTC